A selection of T cell receptor beta chains follows, all from one sample in a study of control samples from healthy donors and cancer patients. This table comes from immunoSEQ multiplex PCR, and its TCRdb copy is limited to in-frame clones, with some not included. This sample carries about 130,000 clones, just under 95% of them seen once, and the ten largest clones take around 3.6%. Sequencing used blood. These TCRs come from a man aged 30 to 45 in good health. CDR3s leave out the opening cysteine and the closing phenylalanine or tryptophan.

>TRBV11-2
ASSKAGTGSSQNGYT
>TRBV5-1
ASSEQGADEQY
>TRBV2
ASIVRLASYEQY
>TRBV5-5
ASSPEQGWNQPQH
>TRBV3-1/TRBV3-2
ASSQGGGSGANYGYT
>TRBV6-6
ASSLSTEKLF
>TRBV4-1
ASSQRDTESPLH
>TRBV27
ASSLMGAYYNEQF
>TRBV5-6
ASSLNGEANNSPLH
>TRBV7-3
ASSLTPDSGANVLT
>TRBV6-5
ASSYSGATISYEQY
>TRBV10-3
AIAGPAGADTGELF
>TRBV4-3
ASSLAGVTQTQY
>TRBV9
ASSVGPTEEGTQY
>TRBV5-4
ASSSLVVGGGTQY
>TRBV5-6
ASSLLGAREKLF
>TRBV5-1
ASSLTGAVETQY
>TRBV10-2
ASLLGRITDTQY
>TRBV19
ASSIQENTEAF
>TRBV11-3
ASSEDSTDTQY
>TRBV2
ASSGTTGTGQLFNYGYT
>TRBV30
AWSDRVLPGDTEAF
>TRBV14
ASSQARTSGGWETQY
>TRBV30
AWSAGTSRGETQY
>TRBV12-3/TRBV12-4
ASSNLNQPQH
>TRBV10-3
AISERVEQY
>TRBV9
ASSVEGGVQETQY
>TRBV7-8
ASSLGQATGELF
>TRBV10-2
ASSIQAHSNQPQH
>TRBV27
ASSTTGPLSSYEQY
>TRBV4-2
AIAVSNTEAF
>TRBV7-8
ASSLVVNQPQH
>TRBV7-6
ASSLVRGWQETQY
>TRBV28
ASSPRDIVRTLH
>TRBV19
ASSIGQMNTEAF
>TRBV30
AWGSTDSEAF
>TRBV30
AWSPQGSNQPQH
>TRBV7-6
ASSLEQGTYEQY
>TRBV19
ASSIGQGASAEAF
>TRBV6-5
ASSAGGVGGELF
>TRBV6-2/TRBV6-3
ASSYTQVRTPSYEQY
>TRBV30
ASPSGRKNSPLH
>TRBV5-4
ASSLSGSYNEQF
>TRBV2
ASRWTGIANTGELF
>TRBV30
AWSPSGVKGYT
>TRBV4-2
ASSQAGANIAKNIQY
>TRBV3-1/TRBV3-2
ASSQGSGNTIY
>TRBV29-1
SVPQGTEAF
>TRBV5-6
ASSFWTGSSEQY
>TRBV5-6
ASSFGTVRANSPLH
>TRBV7-8
ASVTHRDETQY
>TRBV5-6
ASSQRTGGFDEQY
>TRBV6-5
ASTERGGRDTQY
>TRBV2
ASRGSASGNTIY
>TRBV28
ASSYRVANYGYT
>TRBV2
ASRPTGEFYGYT
>TRBV5-1
ASSSGGRGVYEQY